These 27 T cell receptor beta chains originate from one sample sequenced in a study of shared clonotypes between healthy human individuals. Data came from immunoSEQ multiplex PCR; TCRdb stores just in-frame clones and leaves some out. The data show 400,000 to 600,000 clones, 75% to 80% seen once. Sequencing was done on a sample of PBMCs. The receptors derive from a woman aged 40 to 55 in good health. Some clones in this sample may be carry-over from other donors' samples.

The V call is TRBV28, the J call TRBJ2-7; 11 bases map to TRBD2. With 6 bases clipped from V and 0 bases from J, the junction kept 1 base outside the gene matches. The CDR3 is 14 amino acids. Germline V gene sequence: CDR1 MDHEN, CDR2 SYDVKM. In DNA form, the CDR3 reads TGTGCCAGCAGGGGACTAGCGGACTCCTACGAGCAGTACTTC. It yields the protein CASRGLADSYEQYF.

CDR3 loop: CASSLQSGANVLTF. CDR3 DNA: TGTGCCAGCAGCCTTCAATCTGGGGCCAACGTCCTGACTTTC. The chain links TRBV7-8 to TRBJ2-6; unclear D gene. The CDR3 is 14 amino acids. CDR1 is SGHVS, CDR2 FQNEAQ, per germline. V was trimmed by 5 bases and J by 1 base, leaving 6 bases between them.

The chain joins TRBV6-1 to TRBJ1-2; D is uncertain. V was clipped by 7 bases and J by 11 bases, with 23 bases between them. This CDR3 has 14 amino acids. Per germline, CDR1 MNHNS and CDR2 SASEGT. CDR3 coding DNA: TGTGCCAGCATCCTTGAATCCCCAGGTTGGAGATACACCTTC. Translation gives CASILESPGWRYTF.

The chain has TRBV9 and TRBJ2-7; a possible D gene is TRBD2 (5 bases). Per the germline V gene, CDR1 is SGDLS and CDR2 is YYNGEE. Trimming shortened V by 0 bases and J by 2 bases, and 9 bases separated the two germline ends. CDR3 length: 14 amino acids. In nucleotides, the CDR3 is TGTGCCAGCAGCGTAGCGTACGGGGCCTACGAGCAGTACTTC. Its translation: CASSVAYGAYEQYF.

This clone was counted once. The chain couples TRBV18 to TRBJ2-5, with D perhaps matching TRBD1 (7 bases). The V end was cut by 0 bases, the J end by 2 bases, with 19 bases between. The V gene's germline CDR1 is KGHSH and CDR2 LQKENI. The CDR3 sequence is 18 residues long. In DNA, the CDR3 is TGTGCCAGCTCACCACCAATAGGGGACAGCGGACTACAAGAGACCCAGTACTTC. Protein: CASSPPIGDSGLQETQYF.

V usage is TRBV29-1 and J usage is TRBJ2-7, with 11 positions matching TRBD1. The germline gives CDR1 SQVTM, CDR2 ANQGSEA. CDR3 size: 13 residues. J gave up 3 bases and V 6 bases, and 4 bases lay outside the gene matches. CDR3 DNA: TGCAGCGTCTCCGGGACAGGGGGCTACGAGCAGTACTTC. Amino acid sequence: CSVSGTGGYEQYF.

This clone was recorded at least ten times. CDR3 sequence: CASSLTFQGGGSYEQYF. Here the CDR3 DNA reads TGCGCCAGCAGCTTAACCTTCCAAGGGGGCGGCTCCTACGAGCAGTACTTC. The chain combines TRBV5-1 with TRBJ2-7; 7 nucleotides line up with TRBD1. Trimming took 2 bases from V and 0 from J; bases not matched to a gene: 11. The CDR3 totals 17 residues. In germline, CDR1 is SGHRS, CDR2 YFSETQ.

This chain uses TRBV28 with TRBJ2-7, with TRBD1 matching over 8 bases. Germline CDR1 and CDR2: MDHEN and SYDVKM. The CDR3 consists of 15 residues. The V and J ends lost 5 bases and 4 bases, in that order; junction bases with no gene match: 10. CDR3 coding DNA: TGTGCCAGCAGTCCAACCCGCGGACAGGGTTACGAGCAGTACTTC. Protein product: CASSPTRGQGYEQYF.

The gene calls are TRBV7-8 and TRBJ2-7; D not certain. The germline V gene has CDR1 SGHVS and CDR2 FQNEAQ. The ends were cut back, 1 base at V and 4 bases at J, with 14 bases in the middle. The CDR3 loop spans 15 amino acids. The CDR3 loop reads CASSLGNSIGYEQYF. In DNA form, the CDR3 reads TGTGCCAGCAGCTTAGGGAACTCAATAGGATACGAGCAGTACTTC.

This sequence joins TRBV5-4 and TRBJ2-7; 9 bases agree with TRBD2. Germline V CDR1 and CDR2: SGHNT, YYREEE (reference sequence). This CDR3 is 17 amino acids long. The ends lost 4 bases at V and 2 bases at J; junction bases unmatched: 13. CDR3 bases: TGTGCCAGCAGCCCAGGTGCCGGGACTAGCAGGGCCTACGAGCAGTACTTC. It is translated as CASSPGAGTSRAYEQYF.

This sequence joins TRBV4-1 and TRBJ1-1, with a tentative D call TRBD1 (5 bases). In germline, CDR1 is MGHRA, CDR2 YSYEKL. CDR3 length equals 16 residues. Trimming removed 1 base from V and 5 bases from J, with 17 bases in between. In DNA form, the CDR3 reads TGCGCCAGCAGCCAAGTCGGCGGCGGGGGTGGGACTGAAGCTTTCTTT. This gives the protein CASSQVGGGGGTEAFF.

This clone was observed a few times. The rearrangement uses TRBV28 and TRBJ2-3, with 9 bases that match TRBD2. This CDR3 has 17 amino acids. Per germline, CDR1 MDHEN and CDR2 SYDVKM. After removal of 6 bases from V and 6 bases from J, the junction contained 16 bases not matched to a gene. CDR3 coding DNA: TGTGCCAGCAGCTATAGTGGTAGCGGGAGTTTCGCTGATACGCAGTATTTT. It translates to CASSYSGSGSFADTQYF.

V gene TRBV28 combines with J gene TRBJ1-6; 9 bases are a match to TRBD1. V shed 6 bases, J shed 9 bases, and the junction held 9 bases outside the gene matches. This CDR3 has 15 amino acids. Germline V lookup: CDR1 MDHEN, CDR2 SYDVKM. In DNA form, the CDR3 reads TGTGCCAGCAGCCCCCGGGACAGGGATTTTTCACCCCTCCACTTT. Amino acid sequence: CASSPRDRDFSPLHF.

This chain uses TRBV19 with TRBJ2-7; maybe TRBD2 (5 bases). Trimming cost V 5 bases and J 2 bases, with 10 bases left between them. Looked up from germline, CDR1 is LNHDA and CDR2 is SQIVND (reference sequence). The CDR3 runs to 13 residues. CDR3 residues: CASSRGPPYEQYF. CDR3 sequence (DNA): TGTGCCAGTAGTCGGGGTCCTCCCTACGAGCAGTACTTC.

The chain uses TRBV4-1 and TRBJ2-7, with 7 bases lining up with TRBD2. After removal of 1 base from V and 4 bases from J, the junction contained 10 bases not matched to a gene. Germline V gene sequence: CDR1 MGHRA, CDR2 YSYEKL. The CDR3 is 16 amino acids. The CDR3 protein is CASSQVWQGGVYEQYF. DNA for the CDR3: TGCGCCAGCAGCCAAGTCTGGCAGGGAGGGGTATACGAGCAGTACTTC.

Comment on this clone: The same CDR3 can be traced to other DNA sequences in this sample. V gene TRBV19 combines with J gene TRBJ2-3; unclear D gene. The ends were cut back, 3 bases at V and 5 bases at J, with 3 bases in the middle. Per the germline V gene, CDR1 is LNHDA and CDR2 is SQIVND (reference sequence). The CDR3 extends over 11 amino acids. The chain's CDR3 is CASSIGDTQYF. The CDR3 region has the DNA TGTGCCAGTAGTATTGGAGATACGCAGTATTTT.

The genes are TRBV5-1 and TRBJ2-7; possibly TRBD1 or TRBD2 for D (5 bases each). V lost 1 base to trimming and J lost 5 bases, with 13 bases between them. Per germline, CDR1 SGHRS and CDR2 YFSETQ. The CDR3 is 14 amino acids. The CDR3, as DNA: TGCGCCAGCAGCTTGCAGTCAGGGACCAACGAGCAGTACTTC. Translation gives CASSLQSGTNEQYF.

The chain carries TRBV10-3 and TRBJ1-1; tentative D call: TRBD1 (5 bases). This CDR3 spans 13 amino acids. Trimming cost V 2 bases and J 4 bases, with 8 bases left between them. The V gene's germline CDR1 is ENHRY and CDR2 SYGVKD. CDR3 nucleotides: TGTGCCATCAGTGAGGGGGGGGTCACTGAAGCTTTCTTT. This sequence encodes CAISEGGVTEAFF.

The rearrangement uses TRBV4-3 and TRBJ1-6; D is unclear. CDR1 LGHNA and CDR2 YSLEER come from the germline V gene. CDR3 length: 16 amino acids. The ends were cut back, 0 bases at V and 4 bases at J, with 10 bases in the middle. CDR3 loop: CASSQDSRMYNSPLHF. CDR3 sequence (DNA): TGCGCCAGCAGCCAAGATAGCAGGATGTATAATTCACCCCTCCACTTT.

This clone came up once. At the DNA level, this CDR3 is encoded by other sequences in the same sample as well. The V gene is TRBV5-1, the J gene TRBJ2-1; D unresolved. V lost 3 bases and J 4 bases, leaving 2 bases between the germline ends. Looked up from germline, CDR1 is SGHRS and CDR2 is YFSETQ. The CDR3 loop spans 11 amino acids. This CDR3 is CASSSYNEQFF. CDR3 nucleotides: TGCGCCAGCAGCTCATACAATGAGCAGTTCTTC.

This chain links TRBV28 with TRBJ2-2; 7 positions match TRBD2. With V trimmed by 1 base and J by 5 bases, 4 bases remained unmatched. The CDR3 sequence is 15 residues long. Germline V CDR1 and CDR2: MDHEN, SYDVKM. The CDR3 here is CASSLFLGGTGELFF. The DNA of the CDR3 is TGTGCCAGCAGTTTATTTCTGGGAGGGACCGGGGAGCTGTTTTTT.

The CDR3 DNA reads TGTGCCAGCAGCTTGGCTAGTACCTACAATGAGCAGTTCTTC. It translates to CASSLASTYNEQFF. The chain joins TRBV11-3 to TRBJ2-1; D not certain. The CDR3 sequence is 14 residues long. The V gene's germline CDR1 is SGHNT and CDR2 YENEEA. V lost 3 bases and J lost 2, with 8 bases in between.

This clone was seen a single time. The V and J genes are TRBV28 and TRBJ2-1; D might be TRBD1 (7 bases). This CDR3 spans 13 amino acids. Germline CDR1 reads MDHEN; CDR2 reads SYDVKM. Trimming shortened V by 2 bases and J by 8 bases, and 10 bases separated the two germline ends. CDR3 nucleotides: TGTGCCAGCAGTTTACAGGGGGGCGATGAGCAGTTCTTC. This encodes CASSLQGGDEQFF. The whole variable domain, filled in from reference TRBV28 and TRBJ2-1, reads DVKVTQSSRYLVKRTGEKVFLECVQDMDHENMFWYRQDPGLGLRLIYFSYDVKMKEKGDIPEGYSVSREKKERFSLILESASTNQTSMYLCASSLQGGDEQFFGPGTRLTVL.

In regard to this clone: Other DNA sequences in the same sample also yield this CDR3. The chain uses TRBV11-2 and TRBJ1-5; D gene uncertain. V lost 0 bases, J lost 2 bases, and 2 bases lay in between. The V gene's germline CDR1 is SGHAT and CDR2 FQNNGV. The CDR3 consists of 13 residues. The CDR3 reads CASSLDRNQPQHF. The CDR3 nucleotides are TGTGCCAGCAGCTTAGATCGCAATCAGCCCCAGCATTTT.

The V and J genes are TRBV29-1 and TRBJ1-1; 10 bases are a match to TRBD1. Trimming removed 7 bases from V and 1 base from J; junction bases left unmatched: 3. Germline assignment: CDR1 SQVTM and CDR2 ANQGSEA. The CDR3 consists of 13 residues. The CDR3 nucleotides are TGCAGCGCAAGGACAGGGGGGAACACTGAAGCTTTCTTT. Protein: CSARTGGNTEAFF.

V is TRBV4-2 and J is TRBJ1-1; TRBD1 might be the D (6 bases). The V and J ends lost 2 bases and 5 bases respectively, with 9 bases between them. The CDR3 has 13 amino acids. The germline V gene has CDR1 LGHNA and CDR2 YNFKEQ. The CDR3 DNA sequence: TGTGCCAGCAGCCAACCCCAGGGGACTGAAGCTTTCTTT. Translated: CASSQPQGTEAFF.

This rearrangement joins TRBV28 to TRBJ2-1, with 11 nucleotides matching TRBD2. The CDR3 extends over 19 amino acids. CDR1 is MDHEN, CDR2 SYDVKM, per germline. J was trimmed by 3 bases and V by 6 bases; bases with no gene match: 16. CDR3 coding DNA: TGTGCCAGCAGCTCTATCTCACGCCTGACTAGCGGGATCTACAATGAGCAGTTCTTC. Encoded protein: CASSSISRLTSGIYNEQFF. Based on the CDR3 plus reference TRBV28 and TRBJ2-1, the full variable domain is DVKVTQSSRYLVKRTGEKVFLECVQDMDHENMFWYRQDPGLGLRLIYFSYDVKMKEKGDIPEGYSVSREKKERFSLILESASTNQTSMYLCASSSISRLTSGIYNEQFFGPGTRLTVL.